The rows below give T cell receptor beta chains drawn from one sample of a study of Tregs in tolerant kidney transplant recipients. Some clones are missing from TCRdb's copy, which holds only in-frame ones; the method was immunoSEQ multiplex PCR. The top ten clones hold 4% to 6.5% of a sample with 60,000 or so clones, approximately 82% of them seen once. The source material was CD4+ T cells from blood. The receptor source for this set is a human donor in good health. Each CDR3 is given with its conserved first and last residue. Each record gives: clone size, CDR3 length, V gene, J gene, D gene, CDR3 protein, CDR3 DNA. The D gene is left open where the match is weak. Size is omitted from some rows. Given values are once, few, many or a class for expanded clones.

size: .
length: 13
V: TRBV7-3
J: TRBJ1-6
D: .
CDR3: CASSLRGDSPLHF
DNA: TGTGCCAGCAGCTTAAGAGGGGATTCACCCCTCCACTTT

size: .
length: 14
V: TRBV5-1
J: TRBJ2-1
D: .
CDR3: CASSFSPSSGEQFF
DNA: TGCGCCAGCAGCTTTTCGCCTAGCTCTGGTGAGCAGTTCTTC

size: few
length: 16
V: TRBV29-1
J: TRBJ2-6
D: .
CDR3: CSVEETGPSGANVLTF
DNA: TGCAGCGTTGAAGAAACAGGTCCCTCTGGGGCCAACGTCCTGACTTTC

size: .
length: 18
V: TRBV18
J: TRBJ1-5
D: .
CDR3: CASSPLDSLINSNQPQHF
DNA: TGTGCCAGCTCACCGCTGGACAGCCTAATTAATAGCAATCAGCCCCAGCATTTT

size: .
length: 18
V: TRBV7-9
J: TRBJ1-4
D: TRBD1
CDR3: CASRSGQGGLATNEKLFF
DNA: TGTGCCAGCAGATCGGGACAGGGAGGACTAGCAACTAATGAAAAACTGTTTTTT

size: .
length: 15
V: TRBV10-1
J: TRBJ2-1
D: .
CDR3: CASINLTSSYNEQFF
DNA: TGCGCCAGCATTAATCTTACGTCTTCCTACAATGAGCAGTTCTTC

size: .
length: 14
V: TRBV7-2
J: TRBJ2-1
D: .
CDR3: CASSRQSSYNEQFF
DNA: TGTGCCAGCAGCCGCCAGAGCTCCTACAATGAGCAGTTCTTC

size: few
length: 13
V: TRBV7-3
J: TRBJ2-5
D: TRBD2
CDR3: CASSSGLAETQYF
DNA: TGTGCCAGCAGCTCGGGACTAGCGGAGACCCAGTACTTC

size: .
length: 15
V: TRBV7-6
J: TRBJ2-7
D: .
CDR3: CASSLDEGVSYEQYF
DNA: TGTGCCAGCAGCTTAGATGAGGGGGTCTCCTACGAGCAGTACTTC

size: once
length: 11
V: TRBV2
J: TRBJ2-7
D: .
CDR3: CASASRGEQYF
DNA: TGTGCCAGCGCGTCTCGGGGCGAGCAGTACTTC

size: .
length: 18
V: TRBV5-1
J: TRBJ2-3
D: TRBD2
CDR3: CASSSGLAGGGGTDTQYF
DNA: TGCGCCAGCAGCTCGGGACTAGCGGGAGGAGGGGGCACAGATACGCAGTATTTT

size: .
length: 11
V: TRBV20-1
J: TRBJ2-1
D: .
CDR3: CSAARRNEQFF
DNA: TGCAGTGCCGCGAGGCGAAATGAGCAGTTCTTC

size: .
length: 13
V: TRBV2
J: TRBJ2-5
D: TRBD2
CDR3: CASRTSAEETQYF
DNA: TGTGCCAGCAGGACTAGCGCTGAAGAGACCCAGTACTTC

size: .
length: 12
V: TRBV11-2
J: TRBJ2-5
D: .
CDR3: CASSPGWETQYF
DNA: TGTGCCAGCAGCCCCGGATGGGAGACCCAGTACTTC

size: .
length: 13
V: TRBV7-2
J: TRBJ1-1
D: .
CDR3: CASSLVGSLGAFF
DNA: TGTGCCAGCAGCTTAGTCGGCAGCCTGGGAGCTTTCTTT

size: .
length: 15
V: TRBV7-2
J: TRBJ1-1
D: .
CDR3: CASSLVGGAETEAFF
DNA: TGTGCCAGCAGCCTAGTCGGGGGCGCCGAGACTGAAGCTTTCTTT

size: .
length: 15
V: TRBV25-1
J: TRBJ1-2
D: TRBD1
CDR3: CASSDDRGRGYGYTF
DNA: TGTGCCAGCAGTGATGACAGGGGTAGGGGCTATGGCTACACCTTC

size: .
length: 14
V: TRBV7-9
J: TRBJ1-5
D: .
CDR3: CASSDGVSNQPQHF
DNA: TGTGCCAGCAGCGATGGAGTTAGCAATCAGCCCCAGCATTTT

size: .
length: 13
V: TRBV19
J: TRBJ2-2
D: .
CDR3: CASSIWNTGELFF
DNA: TGTGCCAGTAGTATCTGGAACACCGGGGAGCTGTTTTTT

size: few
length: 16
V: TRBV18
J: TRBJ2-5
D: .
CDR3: CASSPLRDRLKETQYF
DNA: TGTGCCAGCTCACCACTGAGAGATAGGTTGAAAGAGACCCAGTACTTC

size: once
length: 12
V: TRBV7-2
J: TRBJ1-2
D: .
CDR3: CASRRRDYGYTF
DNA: TGTGCCAGCAGACGACGGGACTATGGCTACACCTTC

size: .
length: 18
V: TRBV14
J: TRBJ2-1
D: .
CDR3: CASSQDNDWRRPMDEQFF
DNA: TGTGCCAGCAGCCAAGATAATGATTGGCGGAGGCCCATGGATGAGCAGTTCTTC

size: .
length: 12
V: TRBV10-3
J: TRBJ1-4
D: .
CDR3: CAISGEREKLFF
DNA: TGTGCCATCAGTGGTGAGCGTGAAAAACTGTTTTTT

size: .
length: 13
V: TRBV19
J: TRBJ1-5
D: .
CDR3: CASSRDSNQPQHF
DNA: TGTGCCAGTAGCAGGGACAGCAATCAGCCCCAGCATTTT

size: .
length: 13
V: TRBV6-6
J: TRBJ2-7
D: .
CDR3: CASSYVGTYEQYF
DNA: TGTGCCAGCAGTTATGTCGGAACCTACGAGCAGTACTTC

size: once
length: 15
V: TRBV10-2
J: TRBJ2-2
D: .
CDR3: CASSILLANTGELFF
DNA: TGCGCCAGCAGTATCCTCCTCGCGAACACCGGGGAGCTGTTTTTT

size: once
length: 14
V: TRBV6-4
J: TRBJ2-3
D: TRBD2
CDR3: CASSLAGDTDTQYF
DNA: TGTGCCAGCAGTCTAGCGGGGGACACAGATACGCAGTATTTT

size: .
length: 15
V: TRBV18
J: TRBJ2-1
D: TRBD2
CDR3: CASSLRTSSYNEQFF
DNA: TGTGCCAGCTCACTTAGGACTAGCTCCTACAATGAGCAGTTCTTC

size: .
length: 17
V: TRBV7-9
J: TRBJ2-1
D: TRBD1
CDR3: CASSLARRTGEPNEQFF
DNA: TGTGCCAGCAGCTTAGCGCGTAGGACAGGGGAACCCAATGAGCAGTTCTTC

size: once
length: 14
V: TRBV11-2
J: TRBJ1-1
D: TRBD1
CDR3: CASSPLTGVMEAFF
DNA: TGTGCCAGCAGCCCTCTTACAGGGGTAATGGAAGCTTTCTTT

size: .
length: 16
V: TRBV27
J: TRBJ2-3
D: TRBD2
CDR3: CASSYQAGRKTDTQYF
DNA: TGTGCCAGCAGTTATCAAGCGGGGAGGAAGACAGATACGCAGTATTTT

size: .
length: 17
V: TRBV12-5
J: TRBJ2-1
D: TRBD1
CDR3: CASGLVLGQGTSHEQFF
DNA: TGTGCTAGTGGTTTGGTTCTGGGACAGGGGACTTCGCATGAGCAGTTCTTC

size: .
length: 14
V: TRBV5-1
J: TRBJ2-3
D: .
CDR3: CASSLPRSPDTQYF
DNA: TGCGCCAGCAGCTTGCCTCGGTCCCCAGATACGCAGTATTTT

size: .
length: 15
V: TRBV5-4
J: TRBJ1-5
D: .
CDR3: CASSSGAGINQPQHF
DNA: TGTGCCAGCAGCTCGGGAGCCGGGATCAATCAGCCCCAGCATTTT

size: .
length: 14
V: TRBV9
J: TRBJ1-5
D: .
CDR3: CASSSDRSNQPQHF
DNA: TGTGCCAGCAGCTCAGACAGGAGCAATCAGCCCCAGCATTTT

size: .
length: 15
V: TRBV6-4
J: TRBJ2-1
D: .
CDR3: CASSRAAGDVYEQFF
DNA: TGTGCCAGCAGTAGGGCGGCAGGGGACGTCTATGAGCAGTTCTTC

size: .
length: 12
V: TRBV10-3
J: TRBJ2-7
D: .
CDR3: CAISGGSYEQYF
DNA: TGTGCCATCAGTGGTGGGTCCTACGAGCAGTACTTC

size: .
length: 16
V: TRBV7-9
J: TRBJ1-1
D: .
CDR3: CASTLGGGGMNTEAFF
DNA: TGTGCCAGCACCCTCGGCGGGGGTGGGATGAACACTGAAGCTTTCTTT

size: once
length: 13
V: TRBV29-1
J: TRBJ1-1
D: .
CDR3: CSVVGSVNTEAFF
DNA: TGCAGCGTTGTAGGGTCGGTGAACACTGAAGCTTTCTTT

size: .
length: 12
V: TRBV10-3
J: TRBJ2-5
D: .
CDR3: CAISESGETQYF
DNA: TGTGCCATCAGTGAGAGTGGGGAGACCCAGTACTTC

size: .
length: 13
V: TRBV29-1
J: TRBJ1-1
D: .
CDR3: CSVVKVYDTEAFF
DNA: TGCAGCGTGGTTAAGGTATATGACACTGAAGCTTTCTTT

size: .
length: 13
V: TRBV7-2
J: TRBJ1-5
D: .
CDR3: CASSRTTDQPQHF
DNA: TGTGCCAGCAGCAGGACGACCGATCAGCCCCAGCATTTT

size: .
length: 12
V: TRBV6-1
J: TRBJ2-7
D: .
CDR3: CASRQGSYEQYF
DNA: TGTGCCAGCAGGCAGGGCTCCTACGAGCAGTACTTC

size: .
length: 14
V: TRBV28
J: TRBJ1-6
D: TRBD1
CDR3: CASRLRQGGSPLHF
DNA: TGTGCCAGCAGGCTTAGACAGGGCGGTTCACCCCTCCACTTT

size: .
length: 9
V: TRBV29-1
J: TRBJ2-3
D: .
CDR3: CSDSDTQYF
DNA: TGCAGCGACTCAGATACGCAGTATTTT

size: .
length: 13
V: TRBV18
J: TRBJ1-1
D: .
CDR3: CASSPAVNTEAFF
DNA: TGTGCCAGCTCACCGGCGGTGAACACTGAAGCTTTCTTT

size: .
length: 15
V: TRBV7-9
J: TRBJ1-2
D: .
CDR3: CASSLDGGANYGYTF
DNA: TGTGCCAGCAGCTTAGATGGCGGAGCTAACTATGGCTACACCTTC